A single sample is the source of the 9 T cell receptor beta chains below, sequenced in a study of T cells in Graves' hyperthyroidism and ophthalmopathy. RNA transcripts served as the template for amplifying TCR beta CDR3 regions. During a first-round RT-PCR of the TCR CDR3, the HTBI primer set was used. TCRdb itself ran the multiplex PCR reads through MiXCR, one entry per CDR3 protein. Among about 360,000 distinct CDR3 sequences, roughly 13% were seen once, and the ten largest hold 9.2%. Sequencing was done on a sample of blood. These receptors all stem from a woman under 30 with Graves' hyperthyroidism.

In its sample, this clonotype was seen a few times. The J gene is TRBJ2-7, the V gene TRBV19; D possibly matches TRBD1 or TRBD2 (5 bases each). V lost 8 bases to trimming and J lost 4 bases, with 15 bases between them. The CDR3 has 13 amino acids. In germline, CDR1 is LNHDA, CDR2 SQIVND (reference sequence). In nucleotides, the CDR3 is TGTGCCAGTTCTCCCCGGGACCCTTACGAGCAGTACTTC. As protein: CASSPRDPYEQYF. Full variable domain (missing parts from reference TRBV19 and TRBJ2-7): DGGITQSPKYLFRKEGQNVTLSCEQNLNHDAMYWYRQDPGQGLRLIYYSQIVNDFQKGDIAEGYSVSREKKESFPLTVTSAQKNPTAFYLCASSPRDPYEQYFGPGTRLTVT.

This clonotype was observed many times. The rearrangement uses TRBV18 and TRBJ2-7, with TRBD1 identical over 7 bases. The germline V gene has CDR1 KGHSH and CDR2 LQKENI. The CDR3 contains 15 residues. The trim removed 0 bases at V and 5 bases at J, leaving 7 bases unmatched. CDR3 coding DNA: TGTGCCAGCTCACCACCCCAACAGGGGTTCGACGAGCAGTACTTC. Protein: CASSPPQQGFDEQYF.

This clonotype was detected many times. The chain couples TRBV11-3 to TRBJ2-7; D gene ambiguous. CDR1 and CDR2 (germline): SGHNT, YENEEA. The V end lost 0 bases, the J end lost 3 bases, and 6 bases lay between the germline ends. The CDR3 covers 13 residues. CDR3 DNA sequence: TGTGCCAGCAGCTTAGATTTCGGCTACGAGCAGTACTTC. The encoded protein is CASSLDFGYEQYF.

The sample holds many counts of this clonotype. This chain joins TRBV28 and TRBJ2-7; 9 bases map to TRBD2. There are 16 residues in the CDR3. With 6 bases clipped from V and 3 bases from J, the junction kept 12 bases outside the gene matches. Germline V lookup: CDR1 MDHEN, CDR2 SYDVKM. CDR3 coding DNA: TGTGCCAGCAGCGAACTGGGACTAGCTTGGTACTACGAGCAGTACTTC. Protein product: CASSELGLAWYYEQYF. The variable domain in full, completed from reference TRBV28 and TRBJ2-7, reads DVKVTQSSRYLVKRTGEKVFLECVQDMDHENMFWYRQDPGLGLRLIYFSYDVKMKEKGDIPEGYSVSREKKERFSLILESASTNQTSMYLCASSELGLAWYYEQYFGPGTRLTVT.

This clonotype was recorded many times. The CDR3 bases are TGTGCCAGCAGTTTTAGGGGGCGCGGAGTCTATGAGCAGTTCTTC. Residues: CASSFRGRGVYEQFF. The chain has TRBV6-1 and TRBJ2-1, with 7 positions matching TRBD1. V lost 5 bases and J lost 8; bases outside the gene matches: 12. CDR1 is MNHNS, CDR2 SASEGT, per germline. The CDR3 is made up of 15 amino acids.

This clonotype was observed a handful of times. The rearrangement links TRBV2 to TRBJ2-4; D might be TRBD2 (6 bases). The CDR3 has 20 amino acids. Per the germline V gene, CDR1 is SNHLY and CDR2 is FYNNEI. Trimming took off 5 bases at V and 3 bases at J, with 29 bases between the two ends. In nucleotides, the CDR3 is TGTGCCAGCAGTACTATGGGCCCTACGGGGGTTAAACGAGGCAAAAACATTCAGTACTTC. Translating gives CASSTMGPTGVKRGKNIQYF.

Many counts were recorded for this clonotype. The chain combines TRBV28 with TRBJ2-3, with D possibly TRBD1 on 5 matching bases. The CDR3 runs to 14 residues. Germline V lookup: CDR1 MDHEN, CDR2 SYDVKM. Trimming stripped 11 bases from V and 0 bases from J, with 15 bases between. CDR3 amino acids: CACQGRGSTDTQYF. The CDR3 nucleotides are TGTGCCTGCCAGGGAAGGGGTAGCACAGATACGCAGTATTTT.

This clonotype was detected many times. The chain couples TRBV12-3 or TRBV12-4 to TRBJ2-7; 9 bases are shared with TRBD1. CDR3 length equals 14 residues. Trimming took 5 bases from V and 6 from J; bases not matched to a gene: 8. CDR3: CASSTGTGPGEQYF. CDR3 DNA: TGTGCCAGCAGTACCGGGACAGGGCCGGGCGAGCAGTACTTC.

This clonotype was recorded a few times. A much more abundant neighbour one base away suggests this may be a read error. The CDR3 nucleotides are TGTGCCAGCAGCTTAGTTGGGTCCCAATTTAAGGATACGCAGTATTTT. Protein product: CASSLVGSQFKDTQYF. The V gene is TRBV11-2, the J gene TRBJ2-3; D gene ambiguous. V was shortened by 1 base and J by 6 bases, with 17 bases between the two germline ends. Per the germline V gene, CDR1 is SGHAT and CDR2 is FQNNGV. The CDR3 length is 16 residues.